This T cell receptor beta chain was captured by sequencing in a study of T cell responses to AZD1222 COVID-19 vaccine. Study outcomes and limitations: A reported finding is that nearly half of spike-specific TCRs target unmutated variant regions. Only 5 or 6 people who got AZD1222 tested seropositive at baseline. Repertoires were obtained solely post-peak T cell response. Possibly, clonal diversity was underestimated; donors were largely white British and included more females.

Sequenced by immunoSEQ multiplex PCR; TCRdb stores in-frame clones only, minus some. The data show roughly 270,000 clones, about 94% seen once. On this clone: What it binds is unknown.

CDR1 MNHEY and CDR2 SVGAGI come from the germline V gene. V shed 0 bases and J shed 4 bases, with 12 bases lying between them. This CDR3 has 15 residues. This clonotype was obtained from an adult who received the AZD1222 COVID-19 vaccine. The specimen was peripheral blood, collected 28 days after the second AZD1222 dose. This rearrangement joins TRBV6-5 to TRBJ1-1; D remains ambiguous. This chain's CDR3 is CASSYSGGSGTEAFF. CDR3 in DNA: TGTGCCAGCAGTTACTCGGGAGGGTCGGGCACTGAAGCTTTCTTT.